This entry describes one T cell receptor beta chain. Some clones are missing from TCRdb's copy, which holds only in-frame ones; the method was immunoSEQ multiplex PCR. The sample lists approximately 5,000 clones, roughly two thirds occurring once. Comparators were three non-transplant cancer patients without known GI disease. These data originate in a study of tissue T cells after allogeneic stem cell transplantation. Germline V lookup: CDR1 MDHEN, CDR2 SYDVKM. V lost 8 bases to trimming and J lost 1 base, with 5 bases between them. The CDR3 runs 12 residues. The receptor was isolated from a female donor of 60 years or more with lung cancer. The chain links TRBV28 to TRBJ2-2, with unresolved D. The material was tissue from the colon, obtained at autopsy. The CDR3 loop is CASRRNTGELFF. The CDR3 bases are TGTGCCAGCCGGCGGAACACCGGGGAGCTGTTTTTT.